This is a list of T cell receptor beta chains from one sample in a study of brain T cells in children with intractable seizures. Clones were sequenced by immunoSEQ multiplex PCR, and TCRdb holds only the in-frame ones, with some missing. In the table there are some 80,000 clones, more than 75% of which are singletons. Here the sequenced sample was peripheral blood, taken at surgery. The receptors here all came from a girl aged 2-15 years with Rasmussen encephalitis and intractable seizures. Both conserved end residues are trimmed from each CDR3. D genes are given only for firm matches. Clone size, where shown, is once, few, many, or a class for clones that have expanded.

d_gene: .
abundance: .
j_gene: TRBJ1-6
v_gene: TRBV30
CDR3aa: AWSRVWGNYNSPLH

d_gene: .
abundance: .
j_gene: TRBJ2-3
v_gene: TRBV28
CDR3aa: ASRLQGADTQY

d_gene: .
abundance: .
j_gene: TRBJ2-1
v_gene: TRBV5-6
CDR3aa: ASSLVRGEQF

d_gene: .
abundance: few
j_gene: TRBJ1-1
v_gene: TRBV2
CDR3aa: ASSEQGGTEAF

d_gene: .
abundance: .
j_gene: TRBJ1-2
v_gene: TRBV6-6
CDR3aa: ASSYVVVSANYGYT

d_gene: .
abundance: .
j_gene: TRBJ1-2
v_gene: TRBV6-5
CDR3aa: ASRAGDGYT

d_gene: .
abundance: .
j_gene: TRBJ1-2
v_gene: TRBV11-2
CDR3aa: ASSLDRFGGGT

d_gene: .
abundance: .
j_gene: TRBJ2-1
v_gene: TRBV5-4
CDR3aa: ASSPRQASYNEQF

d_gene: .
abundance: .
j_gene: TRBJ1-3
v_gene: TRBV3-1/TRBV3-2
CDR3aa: ACESSGNTIY

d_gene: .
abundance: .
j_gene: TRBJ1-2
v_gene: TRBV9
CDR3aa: ASSVGGAYGYT

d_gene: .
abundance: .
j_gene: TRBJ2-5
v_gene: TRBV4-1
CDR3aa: ASSLGSGDQETQY

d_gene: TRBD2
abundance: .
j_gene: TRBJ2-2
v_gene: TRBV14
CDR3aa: ASSQDPTSGRELF

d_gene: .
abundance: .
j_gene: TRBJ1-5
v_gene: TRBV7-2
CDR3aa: ASSFKGDQPQH

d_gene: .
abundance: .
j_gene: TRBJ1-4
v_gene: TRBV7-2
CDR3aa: ASSTGAGREKLF

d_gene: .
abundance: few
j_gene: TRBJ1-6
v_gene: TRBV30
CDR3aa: AWSGGAFSYNSPLH

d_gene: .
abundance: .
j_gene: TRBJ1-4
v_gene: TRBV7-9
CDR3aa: ASSLRGGEDEKLF

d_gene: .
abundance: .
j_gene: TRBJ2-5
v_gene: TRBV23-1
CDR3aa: ASSQSRGSQETQY

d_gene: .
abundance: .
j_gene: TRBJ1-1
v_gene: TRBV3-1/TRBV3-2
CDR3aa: ASSQDQGDTEAF

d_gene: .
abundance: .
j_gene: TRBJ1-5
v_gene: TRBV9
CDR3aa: ASSARDGYNQPQH

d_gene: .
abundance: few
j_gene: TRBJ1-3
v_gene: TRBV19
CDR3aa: ASSFTRRNTIY

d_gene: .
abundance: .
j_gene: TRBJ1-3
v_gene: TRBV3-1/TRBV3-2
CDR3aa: ASSQDRLRVSAGNTIY

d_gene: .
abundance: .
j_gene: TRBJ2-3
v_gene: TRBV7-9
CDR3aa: ASSLGENTQY

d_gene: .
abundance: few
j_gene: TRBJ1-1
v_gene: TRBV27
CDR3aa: ASLTTWAGTEAF

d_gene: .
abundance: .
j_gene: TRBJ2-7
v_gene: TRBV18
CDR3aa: ASSPQLTDEQY

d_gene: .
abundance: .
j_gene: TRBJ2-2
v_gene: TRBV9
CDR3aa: ASSVVSGTGELF

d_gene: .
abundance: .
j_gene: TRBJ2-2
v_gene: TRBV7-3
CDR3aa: ASSRKGGSGELF

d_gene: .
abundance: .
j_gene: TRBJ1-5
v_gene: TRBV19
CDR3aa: ASRFLRQPQH

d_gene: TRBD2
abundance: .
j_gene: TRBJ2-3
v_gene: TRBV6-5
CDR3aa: ASSSFLAGGPDTQY

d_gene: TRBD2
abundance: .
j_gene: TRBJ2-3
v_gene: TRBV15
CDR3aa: ATSFSRGSTDTQY

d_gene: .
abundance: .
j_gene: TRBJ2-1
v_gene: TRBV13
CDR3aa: ASSLGFPSVETYNEQF

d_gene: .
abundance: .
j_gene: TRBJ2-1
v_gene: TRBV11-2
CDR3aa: ASSSEGNEQF

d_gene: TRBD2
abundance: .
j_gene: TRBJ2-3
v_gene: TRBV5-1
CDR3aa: ASSDGGTSGSFAGTDTQY

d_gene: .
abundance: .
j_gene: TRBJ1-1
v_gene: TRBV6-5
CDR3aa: ASRTQGLGTEAF

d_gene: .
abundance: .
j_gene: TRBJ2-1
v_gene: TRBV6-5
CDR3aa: ASSYSVDSSYNEQF

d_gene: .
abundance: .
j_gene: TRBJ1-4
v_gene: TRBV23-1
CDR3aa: ASSRRRALKKLF

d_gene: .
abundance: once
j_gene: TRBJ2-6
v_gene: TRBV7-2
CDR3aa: ASSLVGGGANVLT

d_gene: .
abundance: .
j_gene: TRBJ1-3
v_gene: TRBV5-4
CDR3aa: ASSLGGGFSGNTIY

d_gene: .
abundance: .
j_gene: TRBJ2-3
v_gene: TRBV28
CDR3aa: ASSSRADTQY